The rows below give T cell receptor beta chains drawn from one sample of a study of blood T cell repertoires in COVID-19. Using immunoSEQ multiplex PCR, the repertoire was profiled, and TCRdb retains in-frame clones only, with some absent. The data show roughly 270,000 clones, roughly four fifths seen once. The source material was PBMCs or T cells enriched from blood (not recorded which). The receptors were gathered from a middle-aged man who had been exposed to COVID-19. Each CDR3 is given with its conserved first and last residue. D genes are given only for firm matches. Not every row has a clone size; where given, it reads once, few, many or a size class.

>TRBV5-1|-|TRBJ1-1|TRBD1
TGCGCCAGCAGCTCCCAGACAGGGAGATTGAACACTGAAGCTTTCTTT
CASSSQTGRLNTEAFF
>TRBV20-1|once|TRBJ2-5|-
TGCAGTGCTAGTAGGGGTGTGACCCAGTACTTC
CSASRGVTQYF
>TRBV9|once|TRBJ2-5|TRBD2
TGTGCCAGCAGCGGGGGCGGGACTACTAAATTTAAAGAGACCCAGTACTTC
CASSGGGTTKFKETQYF
>TRBV19|-|TRBJ1-2|-
TGTGCCAGTAGTATAGATGAGGGGCGCGGGAATGGCTACACCTTC
CASSIDEGRGNGYTF
>TRBV9|-|TRBJ1-2|TRBD1
TGTGCCAGCAGCGTAGATACAGGGGCTGGCTACACCTTC
CASSVDTGAGYTF
>TRBV14|-|TRBJ2-7|TRBD1
TGTGCCAGCAGCCTACGACCGGGACAGGGAATCTCCTACGAGCAGTACTTC
CASSLRPGQGISYEQYF
>TRBV11-2|-|TRBJ1-6|-
TGTGCCAGCAGCTTCCCTATGCGGTCACCCCTCCACTTT
CASSFPMRSPLHF
>TRBV28|-|TRBJ2-3|TRBD1
TGTGCCAGCGAGGGACAGGGAATACCGCCAGATACGCAGTATTTT
CASEGQGIPPDTQYF
>TRBV7-3|-|TRBJ2-5|-
TGTGCCAGCAGCTTAACTCGGGACTACCAAGAGACCCAGTACTTC
CASSLTRDYQETQYF
>TRBV30|-|TRBJ1-2|-
TGTGCCTGGAGTGTAGGAGGGGACTATGGCTACACCTTC
CAWSVGGDYGYTF
>TRBV9|-|TRBJ1-2|-
TGTGCCAGCAGCGCCCACCGGACCGAGGTCCAGGGATATGGCTACACCTTC
CASSAHRTEVQGYGYTF
>TRBV9|-|TRBJ1-1|-
TGTGCCAGCAGTGATGGAGTTAACAGCGGAACTGAAGCTTTCTTT
CASSDGVNSGTEAFF